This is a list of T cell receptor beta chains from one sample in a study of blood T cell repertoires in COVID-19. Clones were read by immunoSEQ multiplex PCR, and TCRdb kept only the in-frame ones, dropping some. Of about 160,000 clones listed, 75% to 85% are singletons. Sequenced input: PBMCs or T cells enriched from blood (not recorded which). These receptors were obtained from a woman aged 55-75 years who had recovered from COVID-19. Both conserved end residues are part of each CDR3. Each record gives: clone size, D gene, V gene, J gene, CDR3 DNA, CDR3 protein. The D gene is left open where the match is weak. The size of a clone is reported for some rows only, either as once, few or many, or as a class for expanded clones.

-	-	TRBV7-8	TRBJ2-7	TGTGCCAGCAGCTTAGTGGGCAGTACCATCTCCTACGAGCAGTACTTC	CASSLVGSTISYEQYF
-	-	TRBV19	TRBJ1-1	TGTGCCAGTAGTATAGCGGTCGGGGGCACTGAAGCTTTCTTT	CASSIAVGGTEAFF
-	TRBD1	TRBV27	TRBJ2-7	TGTGCCAGCAGCACCTTTTACGCTCAGGGGGCCTACGAGCAGTACTTC	CASSTFYAQGAYEQYF
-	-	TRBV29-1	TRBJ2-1	TGCAGCGTTGACACCCCGAGCTCCTACAATGAGCAGTTCTTC	CSVDTPSSYNEQFF
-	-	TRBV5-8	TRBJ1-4	TGTGCCAGCAGCATACCATCCCCTCCAGCAACTAATGAAAAACTGTTTTTT	CASSIPSPPATNEKLFF
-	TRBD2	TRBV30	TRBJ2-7	TGTGCCTGGAGCCCCGGGCGGGGGGGCCGGAACGAGCAGTACTTC	CAWSPGRGGRNEQYF
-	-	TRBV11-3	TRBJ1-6	TGTGCCAGCAGCTTAGATGGGGAGTCACCCCTCCACTTT	CASSLDGESPLHF
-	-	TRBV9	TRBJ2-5	TGTGCCAGCAGCGCGCAGGGACTCCAAGAGACCCAGTACTTC	CASSAQGLQETQYF
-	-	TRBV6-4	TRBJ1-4	TGTGCCAGCAGCGTGCCCCCCAGGCCATACTTTCGCGAAAAACTGTTTTTT	CASSVPPRPYFREKLFF
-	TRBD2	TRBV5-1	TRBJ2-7	TGCGCCAGCAGCTTGGGCGGGGGTAAATACGAGCAGTACTTC	CASSLGGGKYEQYF
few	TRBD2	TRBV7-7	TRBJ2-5	TGTGCCAGCAGCTCCCTAGGACACGGGGGGCAAGAGACCCAGTACTTC	CASSSLGHGGQETQYF